This T cell receptor beta chain was recorded in a study of siplizumab effects on memory and regulatory T cells. To note about this clone: What it recognizes is unknown.

Study results and limitations: Mapping to unstimulated subsets was achieved for only a minor fraction of alloreactive clones.

Method: immunoSEQ multiplex PCR; TCRdb's copy keeps in-frame clones and lacks some. The data show roughly 56,000 clones, around 97% seen once. The V gene lost 4 bases and the J gene lost 8 bases, with 11 bases spanning the gap. This CDR3 is built from 13 residues. In germline, CDR1 is MNHEY, CDR2 SVGAGI. This rearrangement joins TRBV6-5 to TRBJ1-4; D may be TRBD1 (6 bases). The receptor's source is a human donor in good health. The sample was naive CD8+ T cells sorted from blood. In DNA form, the CDR3 reads TGTGCCAGCAGTTTGACAGGCACGGAAAAACTGTTTTTT. The encoded protein is CASSLTGTEKLFF.